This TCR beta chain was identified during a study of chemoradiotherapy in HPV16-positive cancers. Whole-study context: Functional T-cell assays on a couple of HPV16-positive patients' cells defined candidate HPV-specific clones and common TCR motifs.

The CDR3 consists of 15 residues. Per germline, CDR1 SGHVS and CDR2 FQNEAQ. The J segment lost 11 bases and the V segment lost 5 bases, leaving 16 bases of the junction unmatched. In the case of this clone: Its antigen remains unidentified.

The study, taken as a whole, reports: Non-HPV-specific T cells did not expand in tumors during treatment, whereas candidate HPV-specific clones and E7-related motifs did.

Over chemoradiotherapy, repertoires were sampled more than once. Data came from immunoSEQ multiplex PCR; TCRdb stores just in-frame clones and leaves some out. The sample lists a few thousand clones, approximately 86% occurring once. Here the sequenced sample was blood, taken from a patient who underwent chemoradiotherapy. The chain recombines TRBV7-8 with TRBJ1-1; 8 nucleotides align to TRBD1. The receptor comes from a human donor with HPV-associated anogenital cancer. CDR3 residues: CASSLLGQGSSRAFF. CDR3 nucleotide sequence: TGTGCCAGCAGCCTCTTAGGACAGGGCAGTTCTCGGGCTTTCTTT.